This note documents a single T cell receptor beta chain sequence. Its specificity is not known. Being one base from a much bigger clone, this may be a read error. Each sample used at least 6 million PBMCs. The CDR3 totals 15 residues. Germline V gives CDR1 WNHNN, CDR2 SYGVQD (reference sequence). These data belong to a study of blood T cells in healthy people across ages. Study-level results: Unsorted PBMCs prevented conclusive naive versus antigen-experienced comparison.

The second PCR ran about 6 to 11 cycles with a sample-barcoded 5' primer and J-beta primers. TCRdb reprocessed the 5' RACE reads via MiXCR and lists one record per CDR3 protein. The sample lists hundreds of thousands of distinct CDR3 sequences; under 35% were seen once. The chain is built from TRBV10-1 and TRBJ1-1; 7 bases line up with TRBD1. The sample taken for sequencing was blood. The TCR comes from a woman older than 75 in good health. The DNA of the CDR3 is TGCGCCAACAGTGAAGAGACAGGGTTGAACACTGAAGCTTTCTTT. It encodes CANSEETGLNTEAFF.